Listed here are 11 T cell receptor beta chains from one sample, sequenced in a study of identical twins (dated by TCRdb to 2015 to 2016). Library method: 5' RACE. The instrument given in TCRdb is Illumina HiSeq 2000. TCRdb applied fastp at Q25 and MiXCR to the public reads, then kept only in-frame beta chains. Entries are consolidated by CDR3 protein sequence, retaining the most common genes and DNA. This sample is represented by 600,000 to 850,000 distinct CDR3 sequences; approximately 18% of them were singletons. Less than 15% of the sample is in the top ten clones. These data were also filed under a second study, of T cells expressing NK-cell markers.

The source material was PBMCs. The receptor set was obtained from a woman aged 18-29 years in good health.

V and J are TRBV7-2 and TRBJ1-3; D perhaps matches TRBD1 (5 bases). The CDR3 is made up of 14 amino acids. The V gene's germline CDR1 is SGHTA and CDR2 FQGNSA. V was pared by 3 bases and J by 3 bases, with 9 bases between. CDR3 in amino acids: CASSFLTGGNTIYF. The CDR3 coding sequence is TGTGCCAGCAGCTTTCTAACAGGTGGAAACACCATATATTTT.

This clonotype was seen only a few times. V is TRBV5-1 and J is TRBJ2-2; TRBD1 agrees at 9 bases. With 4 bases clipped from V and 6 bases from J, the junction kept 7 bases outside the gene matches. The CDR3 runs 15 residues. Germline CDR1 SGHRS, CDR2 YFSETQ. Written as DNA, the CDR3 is TGCGCCAGCAGCGGGACAGGGAGTGGGTCCGGGGAGCTGTTTTTT. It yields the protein CASSGTGSGSGELFF.

CDR3: CASSQDREDEQYF. Written as DNA, the CDR3 is TGTGCCAGCAGCCAGGACCGAGAGGACGAGCAGTACTTC. The rearrangement links TRBV11-2 to TRBJ2-7; D is unclear. V lost 5 bases to trimming and J lost 5 bases, with 13 bases between them. This CDR3 comprises 13 residues. Germline CDR1 is SGHAT and CDR2 is FQNNGV.

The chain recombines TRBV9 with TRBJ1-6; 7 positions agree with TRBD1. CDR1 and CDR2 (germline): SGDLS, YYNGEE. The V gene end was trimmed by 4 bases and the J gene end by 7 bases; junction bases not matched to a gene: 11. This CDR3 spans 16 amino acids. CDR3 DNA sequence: TGTGCCAGCAGCAGAACCGACAGGGTGAGAAATTCACCCCTCCACTTT. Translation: CASSRTDRVRNSPLHF.

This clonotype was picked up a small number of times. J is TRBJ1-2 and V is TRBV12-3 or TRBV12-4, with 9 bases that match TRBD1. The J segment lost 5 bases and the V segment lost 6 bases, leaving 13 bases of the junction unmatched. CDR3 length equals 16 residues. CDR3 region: CASSRDRARMGYGYTF. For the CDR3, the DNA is TGTGCCAGCAGCCGGGACAGGGCCCGGATGGGGTATGGCTACACCTTC.

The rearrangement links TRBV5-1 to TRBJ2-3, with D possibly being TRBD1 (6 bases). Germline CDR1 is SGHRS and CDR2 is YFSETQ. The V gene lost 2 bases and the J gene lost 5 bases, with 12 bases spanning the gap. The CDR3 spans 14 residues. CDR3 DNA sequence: TGCGCCAGCAGCTTTCAGGGGATGCAAGATACGCAGTATTTT. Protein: CASSFQGMQDTQYF.

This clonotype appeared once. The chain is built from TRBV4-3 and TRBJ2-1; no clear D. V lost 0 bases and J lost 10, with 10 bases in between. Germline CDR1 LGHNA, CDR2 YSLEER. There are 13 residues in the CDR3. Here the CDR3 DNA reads TGCGCCAGCAGCCAAGACCCCGACGCAGAGCAGTTCTTC. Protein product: CASSQDPDAEQFF.

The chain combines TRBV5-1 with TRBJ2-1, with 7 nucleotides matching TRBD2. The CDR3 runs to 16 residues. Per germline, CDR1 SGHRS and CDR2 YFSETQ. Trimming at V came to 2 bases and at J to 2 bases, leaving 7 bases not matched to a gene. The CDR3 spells CASSFNVGTTYNEQFF. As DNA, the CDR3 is TGCGCCAGCAGCTTTAACGTTGGGACTACCTACAATGAGCAGTTCTTC.

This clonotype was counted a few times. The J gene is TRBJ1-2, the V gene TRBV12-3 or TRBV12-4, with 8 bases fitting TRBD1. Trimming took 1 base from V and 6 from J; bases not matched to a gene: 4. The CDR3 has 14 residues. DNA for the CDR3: TGTGCCAGCAGTTTAGAGGGACAGGCGAATGGCTACACCTTC. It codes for CASSLEGQANGYTF.

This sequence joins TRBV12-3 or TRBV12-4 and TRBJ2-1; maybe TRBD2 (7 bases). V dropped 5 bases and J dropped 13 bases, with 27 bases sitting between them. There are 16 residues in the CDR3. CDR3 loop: CASSGGRQALQWIQFF. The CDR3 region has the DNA TGTGCCAGCAGTGGCGGGAGACAGGCCCTACAATGGATCCAGTTCTTC.

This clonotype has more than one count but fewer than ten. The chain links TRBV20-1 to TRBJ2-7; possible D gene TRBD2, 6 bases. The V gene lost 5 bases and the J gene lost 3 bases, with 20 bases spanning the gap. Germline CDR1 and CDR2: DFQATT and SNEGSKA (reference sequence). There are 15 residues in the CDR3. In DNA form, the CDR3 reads TGCAGTGCTCTCCTTCGGGGCGGGGCAGGCTACGAGCAGTACTTC. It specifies CSALLRGGAGYEQYF.